This section outlines one TCR beta chain sequence together with its context. The CDR3 has 14 amino acids. Trimming pared 1 base from V and 4 bases from J, leaving 8 bases between. Germline CDR1 SGHRS, CDR2 YFSETQ. This entry belongs to a study of T cells after somatic rescue of genetic block. Measured with immunoSEQ multiplex PCR; TCRdb has only the in-frame clones, and not every one. This table has 60,000 to 90,000 clones, roughly 88% appearing once. This clonotype was sampled from a man younger than 40. The chain carries TRBV5-1 and TRBJ2-2; D not certain. The sample consisted of peripheral blood mononuclear cells (PBMCs). The CDR3 bases are TGCGCCAGCAGCTTGATTTGGGGCACCGGGGAGCTGTTTTTT. Protein sequence: CASSLIWGTGELFF.